This T cell receptor beta chain was captured by sequencing in a study of cytomegalovirus exposure and HLA in healthy donors. Study-level background: Some 85 million unique TCRs from HLA-typed donors were held in an early data release. Study-level findings and limits: An analysis done earlier found most TCR beta V segments productive about 87% or about 30% of the time. Through in vitro validation, a few CMV-associated chains were shown to be specific for CMV antigens. Accurate prediction of most subjects' HLA-A and HLA-B alleles from TCR beta sequences was reported.

This PCR relied on a set of 60 Vbeta primers and 13 Jbeta primers. Some clones are missing from TCRdb's copy, which holds only in-frame ones; the method was immunoSEQ multiplex PCR. The table lists 82,000 or so clones, around 9.1% of them singletons. For this clone: Its antigen remains unknown.

V lost 3 bases, J lost 5 bases, and 7 bases lay in between. CDR1 and CDR2 (germline): SGHTA, FQGNSA. This CDR3 has 13 amino acids. Material for sequencing was PBMCs. The receptor's source is a man aged 55 to 70 in good health and CMV-seropositive. The J gene is TRBJ2-2, the V gene TRBV7-2; D not resolved. The chain's CDR3 is CASSFERTGELFF. CDR3 coding DNA: TGTGCCAGCAGCTTCGAGCGTACCGGGGAGCTGTTTTTT.